This record covers a single T cell receptor (beta chain). Its antigen is not identified. With 0 bases clipped from V and 3 bases from J, the junction kept 15 bases outside the gene matches. There are 21 residues in the CDR3. From germline, CDR1 is LGHNA and CDR2 YSLEER. A multiplex PCR was run with 60 Vbeta primers and 13 Jbeta primers. The assay was immunoSEQ multiplex PCR, and TCRdb's table has in-frame clones only and misses some. The sample consists of more than 140,000 clones, approximately 82% of them appearing once. This record belongs to a study of cytomegalovirus exposure and HLA in healthy donors. The study's findings and limits: Follow-up analysis later connected one missense variant in DCLRE1C with trimming of TCR beta V- and J-genes.

The clonotype originates from a man aged 40-49 years in good health and CMV-seronegative. J is TRBJ1-3 and V is TRBV4-3; TRBD1 matches at 12 bases. Material for sequencing was PBMCs. CDR3 loop: CASSQEGTGGASRYSGNTIYF. The CDR3 DNA reads as TGCGCCAGCAGCCAAGAGGGGACAGGGGGCGCATCTCGGTATAGTGGAAACACCATATATTTT.